This TCR beta chain came from a study of identical twins. The germline gives CDR1 MDHEN, CDR2 SYDVKM. With 7 bases clipped from V and 3 bases from J, the junction kept 5 bases outside the gene matches. The CDR3 runs 14 residues. One entry per CDR3 protein results from TCRdb running MiXCR on the 5' RACE reads. The sample includes around 250,000 distinct CDR3 sequences, about 13% of them seen just once. Whole-study results and caveats: A partial confounding effect on zero-insertion analyses could come from invariant MAIT and iNKT cells.

Details on this clonotype: Its antigen is unknown.

These data were also reused for a study on yellow fever vaccine responses in identical twins.

This TCR derives from a woman aged 18-29 years in good health. V usage is TRBV28 and J usage is TRBJ1-5, with 8 bases that match TRBD1. The sample comprised memory (CD45RO+) T cells sorted from blood. This chain's CDR3 is CASTRTGPNQPQHF. Here the CDR3 DNA reads TGTGCCAGCACCCGGACAGGGCCCAATCAGCCCCAGCATTTT.